A single sample is the source of the 16 T cell receptor beta chains below, sequenced in a study of T cell responses to AZD1222 COVID-19 vaccine. Clones were read by immunoSEQ multiplex PCR, and TCRdb kept only the in-frame ones, dropping some. The data show over 90,000 clones, about four fifths seen once. The sequencing here drew on peripheral blood, taken on day 0 of AZD1222 vaccination. The receptors shown here come from an adult in good health.

V gene TRBV19 combines with J gene TRBJ2-4; 7 bases map to TRBD1. The V gene end was trimmed by 3 bases and the J gene end by 5 bases; junction bases not matched to a gene: 7. The CDR3 runs to 15 residues. Per the germline V gene, CDR1 is LNHDA and CDR2 is SQIVND (reference sequence). This CDR3 reads CASSIGGTVQNIQYF. The DNA for the CDR3 is TGTGCCAGTAGTATCGGTGGGACAGTACAAAACATTCAGTACTTC.

The chain links TRBV3-1 (or the pseudogene TRBV3-2) to TRBJ2-7; D gene uncertain. The V end was cut by 2 bases, the J end by 4 bases, with 6 bases between. CDR1 and CDR2 from the germline V gene are LGHDT and YNNKEL (reference sequence). The CDR3 covers 12 residues. The CDR3 nucleotides are TGTGCCAGCAGCCAACAGGATTACGAGCAGTACGTC. Translated: CASSQQDYEQYV.

The chain employs TRBV5-4 and TRBJ1-3; D is ambiguous. CDR1 is SGHNT and CDR2 is YYREEE in the germline V gene (reference sequence). This CDR3 has 13 amino acids. V was shortened by 4 bases and J by 4 bases, with 9 bases between the two germline ends. The DNA for the CDR3 is TGTGCCAGCAGCACCTCAGTCGGAAACACCATATATTTT. Its translation is CASSTSVGNTIYF.

This chain links TRBV11-3 with TRBJ2-7; D is uncertain. Germline V gene data show CDR1 as SGHNT and CDR2 as YENEEA. The CDR3 is 13 amino acids. V was cut by 0 bases and J by 4 bases, with 7 bases left in between. The CDR3 nucleotides are TGTGCCAGCAGCTTAGAGGCCCGGTACGAGCAGTACTTC. This translates into CASSLEARYEQYF. The full variable domain, its missing parts supplied by reference TRBV11-3 and TRBJ2-7, is EAGVVQSPRYKIIEKKQPVAFWCNPISGHNTLYWYLQNLGQGPELLIRYENEEAVDDSQLPKDRFSAERLKGVDSTLKIQPAELGDSAVYLCASSLEARYEQYFGPGTRLTVT.

This clone has a handful of counts. The genes are TRBV5-4 and TRBJ2-7; 8 bases are a match to TRBD2. The CDR3 runs to 12 residues. J lost 3 bases, V lost 9 bases, and 5 bases had no gene match. CDR1 and CDR2 (germline): SGHNT, YYREEE (reference sequence). The CDR3 region is CATRTSRYEQYF. CDR3 sequence (DNA): TGTGCCACCCGGACTAGCCGCTACGAGCAGTACTTC.

This chain links TRBV5-5 with TRBJ2-7, with a tentative D call TRBD1 (6 bases). The CDR3 is 15 amino acids. Germline assignment: CDR1 SGHKS and CDR2 YYEKEE (reference sequence). Trimming took 0 bases from V and 2 from J, leaving 12 bases between them. CDR3 coding DNA: TGTGCCAGCAGCTTGGAACGACAGGCGACCTACGAGCAGTACTTC. This codes for CASSLERQATYEQYF.

J is TRBJ1-2 and V is TRBV29-1; 9 positions match TRBD1. In germline, CDR1 is SQVTM, CDR2 ANQGSEA. The CDR3 loop spans 15 amino acids. Losses at the gene ends were 3 bases for V and 6 bases for J; bases not matched to a gene: 11. This chain's CDR3 is CSVDSLGQGSHGYTF. The CDR3 bases are TGCAGCGTTGATAGTTTGGGACAGGGATCCCATGGCTACACCTTC.

In its sample, this clone was seen once. The V gene is TRBV15, the J gene TRBJ1-6; the D is unclear. The CDR3 has 16 residues. Germline V gene lookup returns CDR1 LNHNV and CDR2 YYDKDF (reference sequence). The V end lost 1 base, the J end lost 0 bases, and 7 bases lay between the germline ends. The CDR3 loop is CATSRAGSSYNSPLHF. The CDR3 coding sequence is TGTGCCACCAGCAGAGCGGGAAGCTCCTATAATTCACCCCTCCACTTT.

The gene calls are TRBV21-1 and TRBJ2-1; the DNA was not compared with TRBD1, the D call given in the table. TRBV21-1 is deemed a pseudogene. The CDR3 is 13 residues long. The CDR3 here is CASPGQADNEQFF. As DNA, the CDR3 is TGTGCCAGTCCTGGACAGGCGGACAATGAGCAGTTCTTC.

In the case of this clone: Other DNA sequences in the sample encode the same CDR3. This rearrangement joins TRBV19 to TRBJ1-2; perhaps TRBD1 as D (6 bases). With 3 bases removed from V and 7 bases from J, the gap between germline ends came to 12 bases. The CDR3 consists of 13 residues. Germline CDR1 and CDR2: LNHDA and SQIVND (reference sequence). Written as DNA, the CDR3 is TGTGCCAGTAGTATCGCAGGGGCAGGTGGCTACACCTTC. Translating it yields CASSIAGAGGYTF.

The rearrangement joins TRBV6-1 to TRBJ2-1; D gene unclear. Germline V lookup: CDR1 MNHNS, CDR2 SASEGT. V was shortened by 3 bases and J by 4 bases, with 7 bases between the two germline ends. CDR3 length: 13 amino acids. The CDR3 loop is CASSESIYNEQFF. The CDR3 coding sequence is TGTGCCAGCAGTGAGTCCATTTACAATGAGCAGTTCTTC.

This chain uses TRBV13 with TRBJ2-2; perhaps TRBD1 as D (6 bases). Germline lookup yields CDR1 PRHDT and CDR2 FYEKMQ (reference sequence). The CDR3 is 15 residues long. The ends were cut back, 0 bases at V and 1 base at J, with 6 bases in the middle. This chain's CDR3 is CASSLGDRNTGELFF. CDR3 DNA: TGTGCCAGCAGCTTAGGGGACAGGAACACCGGGGAGCTGTTTTTT.

The CDR3 loop is CASSVARLAGLDEQFF. Written as DNA, the CDR3 is TGTGCCAGCAGCGTAGCGAGACTAGCGGGACTAGATGAGCAGTTCTTC. The gene calls are TRBV9 and TRBJ2-1, with TRBD2 matching over 11 bases. The germline CDR1 and CDR2 sequences are SGDLS and YYNGEE. This CDR3 is built from 16 residues. V gave up 0 bases and J gave up 8 bases; unmatched junction bases: 7. Full variable domain (rest looked up from reference TRBV9 and TRBJ2-1): DSGVTQTPKHLITATGQRVTLRCSPRSGDLSVYWYQQSLDQGLQFLIQYYNGEERAKGNILERFSAQQFPDLHSELNLSSLELGDSALYFCASSVARLAGLDEQFFGPGTRLTVL.

This chain uses TRBV7-9 with TRBJ1-2; D uncertain. Germline V gene lookup returns CDR1 SEHNR and CDR2 FQNEAQ (reference sequence). This CDR3 is 15 amino acids long. Trimming pared 4 bases from V and 0 bases from J, leaving 12 bases between. In DNA form, the CDR3 reads TGTGCCAGCAGCTACGGAGGTGGTCCTAACTATGGCTACACCTTC. Its translation: CASSYGGGPNYGYTF.

The rearrangement uses TRBV4-3 and TRBJ2-1; a weak D match, TRBD2 (6 bases). Trimming shortened V by 0 bases and J by 4 bases, and 10 bases separated the two germline ends. CDR3 length: 15 amino acids. CDR1 is LGHNA, CDR2 YSLEER, per germline. The chain's CDR3 is CASSQDSGTYNEQFF. CDR3 coding DNA: TGCGCCAGCAGCCAAGATTCCGGGACTTACAATGAGCAGTTCTTC.

The chain uses TRBV7-2 and TRBJ1-2; a weak D match, TRBD1 (6 bases). Germline CDR1 and CDR2: SGHTA and FQGNSA. This CDR3 has 15 residues. The germline V and J ends were trimmed by 3 bases and 2 bases, with 13 bases remaining between them. The CDR3 DNA sequence: TGTGCCAGCAGCTTCCGACAGGAACAAAACTATGGCTACACCTTC. The encoded protein is CASSFRQEQNYGYTF.